The 9 T cell receptor beta chains given below trace back to one sample, sequenced in a study of graft-versus-host responses after intestinal transplantation. Some clones are missing from TCRdb's copy, which holds only in-frame ones; the method was immunoSEQ multiplex PCR. The sample comprises under 95,000 clones, more than 80% of which are singletons, and 2.5% rests with the top ten. No antigen has been identified for these receptors. Sample: unstimulated CD8+ T cells sorted from spleen or lymph node cells, taken before intestinal transplant. The receptors shown here come from a human donor who received an intestinal transplant.

V and J are TRBV9 and TRBJ1-2; 8 bases line up with TRBD1. Germline assignment: CDR1 SGDLS and CDR2 YYNGEE. The CDR3 contains 15 residues. V shed 3 bases and J 4 bases; nucleotides not matched to a gene: 8. CDR3 DNA: TGTGCCAGCAGCGGTTCCTCCGACAGGGGCTATGGCTACACCTTC. This sequence encodes CASSGSSDRGYGYTF.

This chain uses TRBV27 with TRBJ2-3; TRBD1 might be the D (5 bases). The CDR3 has 16 residues. The germline V gene has CDR1 MNHEY and CDR2 SMNVEV (reference sequence). V lost 3 bases to trimming and J lost 0 bases, with 13 bases between them. In DNA, the CDR3 is TGTGCCAGCAGTTTTCTGCAGGGCAAAAGCACAGATACGCAGTATTTT. Translation gives CASSFLQGKSTDTQYF.

This clone showed up just a few times. The chain is built from TRBV28 and TRBJ2-3; 11 positions agree with TRBD1. Germline V CDR1 and CDR2: MDHEN, SYDVKM. The CDR3 is 16 amino acids. Trimming took 6 bases from V and 4 from J; bases not matched to a gene: 9. CDR3 in DNA: TGTGCCAGCAGCCGGACCCCGGGACAGGGGGCAGATACGCAGTATTTT. It codes for CASSRTPGQGADTQYF. The whole variable domain, remainder taken from reference TRBV28 and TRBJ2-3, is DVKVTQSSRYLVKRTGEKVFLECVQDMDHENMFWYRQDPGLGLRLIYFSYDVKMKEKGDIPEGYSVSREKKERFSLILESASTNQTSMYLCASSRTPGQGADTQYFGPGTRLTVL.

This rearrangement joins TRBV9 to TRBJ2-5; 9 nucleotides align to TRBD2. J gave up 0 bases and V 4 bases, and 7 bases lay outside the gene matches. CDR1 and CDR2 (germline): SGDLS, YYNGEE. This CDR3 spans 16 amino acids. CDR3 protein: CASSPRGLAHQETQYF. DNA of the CDR3: TGTGCCAGCAGCCCTCGGGGACTAGCTCACCAAGAGACCCAGTACTTC.

This clone was counted a single time. The rearrangement links TRBV19 to TRBJ2-7; D is undetermined. Germline CDR1 is LNHDA and CDR2 is SQIVND (reference sequence). The CDR3 extends over 16 amino acids. The V end lost 9 bases, the J end lost 3 bases, and 24 bases lay between the germline ends. CDR3 in DNA: TGTGCCAGCAGTGGCTCTACGGCCCGGAGAAACTACGAGCAGTACTTC. Residues: CASSGSTARRNYEQYF.

The V and J genes are TRBV10-3 and TRBJ2-7, with 7 bases identical to TRBD2. The J segment lost 7 bases and the V segment lost 3 bases, leaving 9 bases of the junction unmatched. Germline V gives CDR1 ENHRY, CDR2 SYGVKD. This CDR3 spans 14 amino acids. In DNA form, the CDR3 reads TGTGCCATCAGTGAAGGGACTAATTGGTGGGAGCAGTACTTC. Translated: CAISEGTNWWEQYF.

This clone was seen a handful of times. The chain links TRBV6-5 to TRBJ2-7; the match to TRBD2 covers 8 bases. The CDR3 extends over 12 amino acids. Germline-derived CDR1 and CDR2 are MNHEY and SVGAGI. The junction had 2 bases not matched to a gene; V was cut back by 4 bases and J by 6 bases. CDR3 loop: CASSSGGLEQYF. DNA for the CDR3: TGTGCCAGCAGTTCGGGGGGGCTCGAGCAGTACTTC.

This chain uses TRBV6-1 with TRBJ2-1; 9 positions match TRBD2. CDR3 length: 16 amino acids. The germline gives CDR1 MNHNS, CDR2 SASEGT. The V and J ends lost 2 bases and 5 bases, in that order; junction bases with no gene match: 7. CDR3 in amino acids: CASSEFEASGNNEQFF. CDR3 coding DNA: TGTGCCAGCAGTGAATTTGAGGCTAGCGGGAACAATGAGCAGTTCTTC.

This sequence joins TRBV30 and TRBJ1-2; weak D call: TRBD1 (5 bases). The V gene lost 4 bases and the J gene lost 0 bases, with 9 bases spanning the gap. This CDR3 is built from 13 residues. CDR1 GTSNPN and CDR2 SVGIG come from the germline V gene (reference sequence). CDR3 loop: CAWTDSSNYGYTF. The CDR3 DNA reads as TGTGCCTGGACTGACAGCTCTAACTATGGCTACACCTTC.